A single sample gave rise to the 21 T cell receptor beta chains below, sequenced in a study of T cell changes during pregnancy in multiple sclerosis. Libraries were prepared by immunoSEQ multiplex PCR; TCRdb keeps only in-frame clonotypes and omits some of them. The sample has tens of thousands of clones, about 89% seen once. The material sequenced was CD8+ T cells from peripheral blood mononuclear cells, taken before pregnancy. The receptor set was obtained from a female donor with multiple sclerosis, enrolled in a pregnancy study.

CDR3 residues: CATSRDWDRGYEQFF. CDR3 DNA sequence: TGTGCCACCAGCAGAGATTGGGACAGGGGGTATGAGCAGTTCTTC. The V and J genes are TRBV15 and TRBJ2-1, with TRBD1 matching 11 bases. The trim removed 0 bases at V and 8 bases at J, leaving 3 bases unmatched. The germline V gene encodes CDR1 LNHNV and CDR2 YYDKDF (reference sequence). The CDR3 consists of 15 residues.

The gene calls are TRBV21-1 and TRBJ1-2; the table's D gene call, TRBD1, was not cross checked with the DNA. TRBV21-1 is flagged as a pseudogene. The CDR3 runs 18 residues. This CDR3 is CASSKASRGRNNVYGYTF. For the CDR3, the DNA is TGTGCCAGCAGCAAAGCCTCCAGGGGGCGTAATAATGTGTATGGCTACACCTTC.

This clone was counted many times. V is TRBV6-4 and J is TRBJ2-3, with 7 nucleotides matching TRBD2. The V segment lost 3 bases and the J segment 2 bases; nucleotides outside the gene matches: 5. There are 15 residues in the CDR3. The germline V gene encodes CDR1 MRHNA and CDR2 SNTAGT. The CDR3 loop is CASSEGGGYTDTQYF. In nucleotides, the CDR3 is TGTGCCAGCAGTGAGGGCGGGGGATACACAGATACGCAGTATTTT.

V is TRBV4-3 and J is TRBJ2-3; 7 bases map to TRBD1. V gave up 4 bases and J gave up 4 bases; unmatched junction bases: 8. This CDR3 contains 15 residues. From germline, CDR1 is LGHNA and CDR2 YSLEER. The CDR3 region has the DNA TGCGCCAGCAGCCCGACAGTAGGGGGCTCAGATACGCAGTATTTT. Amino acids: CASSPTVGGSDTQYF.

The J gene is TRBJ2-1, the V gene TRBV19, with TRBD1 identical over 9 bases. The CDR3 is 14 residues long. The germline gives CDR1 LNHDA, CDR2 SQIVND (reference sequence). The V segment lost 8 bases and the J segment 1 base; nucleotides outside the gene matches: 3. The CDR3 region is CASGDRASYNEQFF. CDR3 nucleotide sequence: TGTGCCAGTGGGGACAGGGCATCCTACAATGAGCAGTTCTTC.

The J gene is TRBJ2-3, the V gene TRBV4-3; 9 bases match TRBD2. The V and J ends lost 0 bases and 4 bases, in that order; junction bases with no gene match: 5. Germline V gene sequence: CDR1 LGHNA, CDR2 YSLEER. This CDR3 has 16 residues. CDR3 DNA: TGCGCCAGCAGCCAAGATCTGGCTAGCGGGGCAGATACGCAGTATTTT. It translates to CASSQDLASGADTQYF.

V is TRBV30 and J is TRBJ2-7; D remains ambiguous. CDR3 size: 13 residues. Germline CDR1 GTSNPN, CDR2 SVGIG (reference sequence). Trimming removed 2 bases at V and 2 bases at J, with 10 bases between. Here the CDR3 DNA reads TGTGCCTGGAGTCCGATGGCCCCCTACGAGCAGTACTTC. This gives the protein CAWSPMAPYEQYF.

The chain combines TRBV19 with TRBJ1-1; 7 bases map to TRBD1. V shed 8 bases and J 2 bases; nucleotides not matched to a gene: 8. This CDR3 spans 14 amino acids. Per germline, CDR1 LNHDA and CDR2 SQIVND (reference sequence). DNA for the CDR3: TGTGCCAGTTTAGAGGGGGCCGGTAACACTGAAGCTTTCTTT. Protein product: CASLEGAGNTEAFF.

The chain employs TRBV30 and TRBJ1-4; TRBD1 is a possible D gene (5 bases). Deletions cut 1 base from V and 0 bases from J, with 12 bases between. This CDR3 spans 16 amino acids. From germline, CDR1 is GTSNPN and CDR2 SVGIG (reference sequence). CDR3 sequence (DNA): TGTGCCTGGAGTGAGCAGGGATCTGCAACTAATGAAAAACTGTTTTTT. Amino acid sequence: CAWSEQGSATNEKLFF.

This clone was counted once. V gene TRBV16 combines with J gene TRBJ1-2; D gene unclear. The CDR3 is made up of 14 amino acids. Trimming took 3 bases from V and 3 from J, leaving 11 bases between them. Germline CDR1 reads KGHSY; CDR2 reads FQNENV. Here the CDR3 DNA reads TGTGCCAGCAGCCAGGGAGGGTCTTACTATGGCTACACCTTC. This translates into CASSQGGSYYGYTF.

The chain uses TRBV6-4 and TRBJ2-1; TRBD2 agrees at 11 bases. Unmatched junction bases numbered 2, after V lost 4 bases and J lost 6 bases. Germline values: CDR1 MRHNA, CDR2 SNTAGT. There are 14 residues in the CDR3. CDR3 DNA sequence: TGTGCCAGCAGTGTTAGCGGGGGGGCCAATGAGCAGTTCTTC. This encodes CASSVSGGANEQFF.

This clone was observed once. The gene calls are TRBV21-1 and TRBJ1-1; TRBD1 is taken as the D call from the table, unchecked against the DNA. TRBV21-1 is a pseudogene. The length of the CDR3 is 16 residues. The CDR3, as DNA: TGTGCCAGCAGTCCCCGAAGGGGGCGGATGAACACTGAAGCTTTCTTT. Amino acid sequence: CASSPRRGRMNTEAFF.

The CDR3 here is CAWSHEQGAIYEQYF. The CDR3 DNA sequence: TGTGCCTGGAGTCACGAACAGGGGGCGATCTACGAGCAGTACTTC. This chain connects TRBV30 to TRBJ2-7; the match to TRBD1 covers 9 bases. Germline lookup yields CDR1 GTSNPN and CDR2 SVGIG (reference sequence). The ends lost 2 bases at V and 3 bases at J; junction bases unmatched: 8. CDR3 length: 15 residues.

The V and J genes are TRBV4-1 and TRBJ2-7; perhaps TRBD2 as D (5 bases). The CDR3 is made up of 15 amino acids. V was shortened by 3 bases and J by 4 bases, with 16 bases between the two germline ends. Germline lookup yields CDR1 MGHRA and CDR2 YSYEKL. CDR3 in amino acids: CASSHLEGNNYEQYF. The CDR3 nucleotides read TGCGCCAGCAGCCACCTAGAGGGCAACAATTACGAGCAGTACTTC.

The V gene is TRBV4-1, the J gene TRBJ1-1, with D perhaps TRBD1 (6 bases). The CDR3 extends over 16 amino acids. Germline V lookup: CDR1 MGHRA, CDR2 YSYEKL. V lost 3 bases and J 1 base, leaving 15 bases between the germline ends. CDR3 loop: CASSHTRQARNTEAFF. CDR3 bases: TGCGCCAGCAGCCATACTCGACAGGCAAGGAACACTGAAGCTTTCTTT.

This sequence joins TRBV10-3 and TRBJ1-2; TRBD1 might be the D (5 bases). CDR3 length: 11 amino acids. Trimming pared 6 bases from V and 4 bases from J, leaving 6 bases between. Germline V gives CDR1 ENHRY, CDR2 SYGVKD. CDR3 coding DNA: TGTGCCATCAGGGGACTCTATGGCTACACCTTC. Translating it yields CAIRGLYGYTF.

The chain combines TRBV27 with TRBJ2-3; 10 bases agree with TRBD2. The trim removed 6 bases at V and 8 bases at J, leaving 11 bases unmatched. The CDR3 sequence is 15 residues long. Per germline, CDR1 MNHEY and CDR2 SMNVEV (reference sequence). Here the CDR3 DNA reads TGTGCCAGCAGAAGCACTAGCGGGGTATACCGTACGCAGTATTTT. This codes for CASRSTSGVYRTQYF.

The chain links TRBV19 to TRBJ1-4; the match to TRBD1 covers 7 bases. The germline gives CDR1 LNHDA, CDR2 SQIVND (reference sequence). The CDR3 extends over 14 amino acids. The J segment lost 6 bases and the V segment lost 5 bases, leaving 6 bases of the junction unmatched. CDR3 in amino acids: CASSYLGGYEKLFF. In nucleotides, the CDR3 is TGTGCCAGTAGTTATTTAGGGGGCTATGAAAAACTGTTTTTT. Full variable domain (missing parts from reference TRBV19 and TRBJ1-4): DGGITQSPKYLFRKEGQNVTLSCEQNLNHDAMYWYRQDPGQGLRLIYYSQIVNDFQKGDIAEGYSVSREKKESFPLTVTSAQKNPTAFYLCASSYLGGYEKLFFGSGTQLSVL.

The rearrangement links TRBV6-1 to TRBJ2-7; TRBD1 might be the D (6 bases). The CDR3 spans 15 residues. Trimming stripped 0 bases from V and 5 bases from J, with 14 bases between. CDR1 is MNHNS, CDR2 SASEGT, per germline. CDR3 DNA sequence: TGTGCCAGCAGTGAAGCGAATGGGGGCTTGGACGAGCAGTACTTC. Protein: CASSEANGGLDEQYF.

V is TRBV19 and J is TRBJ1-2; TRBD1 aligns across 7 bases. Germline V CDR1 and CDR2: LNHDA, SQIVND (reference sequence). Losses at the gene ends were 3 bases for V and 5 bases for J; bases not matched to a gene: 6. The CDR3 contains 14 residues. The CDR3 DNA follows: TGTGCCAGTAGTATTGACAGGGAATGGTATGGCTACACCTTC. Amino acids: CASSIDREWYGYTF.

The count of this clone is one. The V and J genes are TRBV27 and TRBJ2-7, with TRBD2 matching 11 bases. After removal of 2 bases from V and 2 bases from J, the junction contained 5 bases not matched to a gene. CDR3 length: 16 amino acids. The germline V gene encodes CDR1 MNHEY and CDR2 SMNVEV (reference sequence). In DNA, the CDR3 is TGTGCCAGCAGTTTAGGGACTAGCGGCGCTCCCTACGAGCAGTACTTC. Translating it yields CASSLGTSGAPYEQYF.